This T cell receptor (beta chain) is from a study of T cell responses to AZD1222 COVID-19 vaccine. V lost 7 bases, J lost 10 bases, and 17 bases lay in between. The CDR3 contains 13 residues. Per the germline V gene, CDR1 is SNHLY and CDR2 is FYNNEI. Sequencing used immunoSEQ multiplex PCR; TCRdb keeps in-frame clones, though not all of them. This sample has roughly 180,000 clones, with roughly nine tenths found just once. The clonotype comes from an adult who received the AZD1222 COVID-19 vaccine. The rearrangement uses TRBV2 and TRBJ2-1; D uncertain. Specimen: peripheral blood, collected 28 days after the second AZD1222 dose. CDR3 amino acids: CASIRPLFNEQFF. The CDR3, as DNA: TGTGCCAGCATTCGACCCTTATTTAACGAGCAGTTCTTC.